The following is a T cell receptor (beta chain) sequence with its context. Its antigen is not known. This specimen comes from a study of T-cell memory formation after mild COVID-19. Study information: Across donors, TCR clusters were largely donor specific. Study-wide findings and caveats: Cross-reactive memory seemingly joined, as some responding clones were found in pre-infection memory. Later expanders leaned CD4+, whereas day 15 to 85 contracting clones were balanced CD4/CD8.

CDR1 SGHVS and CDR2 FNYEAQ come from the germline V gene. J was trimmed by 2 bases and V by 3 bases; bases with no gene match: 3. The CDR3 loop spans 16 amino acids. UMIs and sample barcodes were carried by the TCR alpha and TCR beta cDNA libraries that 5'RACE produced using constant-segment primers. MiXCR, applied by TCRdb to the 5' RACE reads, yields one record per CDR3 protein. Among 150,000 or so distinct CDR3 sequences listed, roughly 31% were seen once. Sequencing was performed on PBMCs or a T cell subset sorted from them (not recorded which). The receptor's source is an adult woman who had mild COVID-19 (a few samples of this study predate the infection). Cell type and time point are not known. This chain joins TRBV7-6 and TRBJ2-3, with 12 nucleotides matching TRBD2. CDR3 sequence: CASSFLAGGPTDTQYF. The CDR3 DNA reads TGTGCCAGCAGCTTTCTAGCGGGGGGGCCCACAGATACGCAGTATTTT.